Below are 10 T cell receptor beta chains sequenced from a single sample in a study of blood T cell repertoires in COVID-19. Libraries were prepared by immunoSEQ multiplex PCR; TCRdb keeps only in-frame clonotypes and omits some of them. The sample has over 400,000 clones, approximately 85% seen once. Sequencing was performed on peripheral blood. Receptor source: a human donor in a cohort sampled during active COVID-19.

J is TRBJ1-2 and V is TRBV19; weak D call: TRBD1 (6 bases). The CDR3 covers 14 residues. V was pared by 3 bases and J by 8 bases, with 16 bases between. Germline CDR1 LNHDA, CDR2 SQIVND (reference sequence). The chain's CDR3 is CASSMLNRESGYTF. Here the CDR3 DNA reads TGTGCCAGTAGTATGCTGAACAGGGAATCGGGCTACACCTTC.

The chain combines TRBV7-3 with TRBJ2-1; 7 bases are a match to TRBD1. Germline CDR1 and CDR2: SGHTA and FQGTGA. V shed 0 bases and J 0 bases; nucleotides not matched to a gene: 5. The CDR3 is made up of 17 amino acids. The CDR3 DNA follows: TGTGCCAGCAGCTTAACGTATGACAGGGCCTCCTACAATGAGCAGTTCTTC. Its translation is CASSLTYDRASYNEQFF.

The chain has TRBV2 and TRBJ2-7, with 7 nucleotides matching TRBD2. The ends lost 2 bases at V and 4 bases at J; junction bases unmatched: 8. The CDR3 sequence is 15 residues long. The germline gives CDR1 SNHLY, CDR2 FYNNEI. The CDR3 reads CASSELSLAQYEQYF. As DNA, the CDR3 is TGTGCCAGCAGTGAATTGTCACTAGCGCAGTACGAGCAGTACTTC.

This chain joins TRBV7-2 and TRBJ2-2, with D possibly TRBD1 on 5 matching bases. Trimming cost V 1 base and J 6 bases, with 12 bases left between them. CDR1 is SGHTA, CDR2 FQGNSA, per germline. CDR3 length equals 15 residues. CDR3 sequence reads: CASSLVGANPGELFF. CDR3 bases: TGTGCCAGCAGCTTAGTAGGGGCCAACCCCGGGGAGCTGTTTTTT. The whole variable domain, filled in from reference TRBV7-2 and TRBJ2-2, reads GAGVSQSPSNKVTEKGKDVELRCDPISGHTALYWYRQSLGQGLEFLIYFQGNSAPDKSGLPSDRFSAERTGGSVSTLTIQRTQQEDSAVYLCASSLVGANPGELFFGEGSRLTVL.

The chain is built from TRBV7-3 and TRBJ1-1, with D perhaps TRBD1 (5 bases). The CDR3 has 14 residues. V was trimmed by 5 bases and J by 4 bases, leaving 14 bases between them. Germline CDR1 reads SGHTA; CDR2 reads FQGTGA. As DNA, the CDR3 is TGTGCCAGCAGCCCCGGGACTTTGGGCACTGAAGCTTTCTTT. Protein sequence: CASSPGTLGTEAFF.

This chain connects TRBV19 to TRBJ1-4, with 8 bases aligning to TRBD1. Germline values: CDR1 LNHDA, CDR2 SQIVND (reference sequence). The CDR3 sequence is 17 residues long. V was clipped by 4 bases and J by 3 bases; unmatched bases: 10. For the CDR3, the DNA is TGTGCCAGTAGTACCCGGGACAGGCCAGGGGCTAATGAAAAACTGTTTTTT. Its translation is CASSTRDRPGANEKLFF.

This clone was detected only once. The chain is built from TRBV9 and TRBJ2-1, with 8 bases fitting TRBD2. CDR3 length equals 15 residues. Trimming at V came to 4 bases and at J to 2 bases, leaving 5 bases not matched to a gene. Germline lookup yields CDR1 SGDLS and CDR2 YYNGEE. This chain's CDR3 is CASSPRLAPYNEQFF. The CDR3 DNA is TGTGCCAGCAGCCCTCGACTAGCGCCCTACAATGAGCAGTTCTTC.

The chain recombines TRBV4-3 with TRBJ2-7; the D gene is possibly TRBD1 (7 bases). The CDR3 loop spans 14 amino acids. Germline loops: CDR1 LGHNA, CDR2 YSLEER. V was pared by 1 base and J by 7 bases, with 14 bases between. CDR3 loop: CASSQGPGGWEQYF. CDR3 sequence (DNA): TGCGCCAGCAGCCAAGGCCCAGGGGGGTGGGAGCAGTACTTC.

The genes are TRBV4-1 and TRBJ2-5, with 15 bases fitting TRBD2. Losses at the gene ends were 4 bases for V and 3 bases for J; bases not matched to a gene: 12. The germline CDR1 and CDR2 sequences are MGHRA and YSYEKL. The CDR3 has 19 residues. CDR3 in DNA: TGCGCCAGCAGCCGGGTGACGGGACTAGCGGGAGGTCCGAAAGAGACCCAGTACTTC. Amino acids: CASSRVTGLAGGPKETQYF.

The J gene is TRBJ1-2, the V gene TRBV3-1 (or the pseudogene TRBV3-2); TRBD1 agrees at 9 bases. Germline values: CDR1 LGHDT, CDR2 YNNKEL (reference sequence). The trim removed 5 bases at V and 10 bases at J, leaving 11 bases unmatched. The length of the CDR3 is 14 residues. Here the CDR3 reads CASSATGTGLVYTF. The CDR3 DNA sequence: TGTGCCAGCAGCGCAACCGGGACAGGGTTGGTCTACACCTTC.